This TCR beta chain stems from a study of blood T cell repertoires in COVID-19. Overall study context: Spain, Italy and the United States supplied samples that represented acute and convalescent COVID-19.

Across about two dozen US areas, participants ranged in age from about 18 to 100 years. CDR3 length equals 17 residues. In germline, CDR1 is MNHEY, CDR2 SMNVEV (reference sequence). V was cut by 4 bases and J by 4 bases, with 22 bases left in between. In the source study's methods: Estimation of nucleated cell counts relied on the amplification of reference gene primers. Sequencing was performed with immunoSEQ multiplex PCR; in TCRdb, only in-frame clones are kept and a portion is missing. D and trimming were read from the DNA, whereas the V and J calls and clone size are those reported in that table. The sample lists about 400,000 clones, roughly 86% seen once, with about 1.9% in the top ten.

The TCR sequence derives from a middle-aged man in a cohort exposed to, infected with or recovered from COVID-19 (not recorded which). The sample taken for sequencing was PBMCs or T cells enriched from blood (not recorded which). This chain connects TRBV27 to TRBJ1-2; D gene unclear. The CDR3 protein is CASSSPVLAGRGYGYTF. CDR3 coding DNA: TGTGCCAGCAGTTCACCCGTTTTGGCCGGACGGGGCTATGGCTACACCTTC.